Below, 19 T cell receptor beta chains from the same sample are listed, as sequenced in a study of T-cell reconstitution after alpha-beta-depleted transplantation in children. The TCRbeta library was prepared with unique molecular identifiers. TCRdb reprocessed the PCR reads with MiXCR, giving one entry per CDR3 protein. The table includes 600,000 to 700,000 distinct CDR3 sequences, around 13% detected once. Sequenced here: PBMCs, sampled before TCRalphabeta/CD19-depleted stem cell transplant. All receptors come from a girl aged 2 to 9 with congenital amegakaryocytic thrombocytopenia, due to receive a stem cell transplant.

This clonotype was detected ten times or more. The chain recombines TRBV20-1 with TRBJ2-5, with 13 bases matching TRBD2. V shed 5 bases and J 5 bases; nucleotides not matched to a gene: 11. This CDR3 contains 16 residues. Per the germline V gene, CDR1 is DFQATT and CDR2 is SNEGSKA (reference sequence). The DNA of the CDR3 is TGCAGTGCTCCTTCCCCACTAGCGGGAGGGCCTGAGACCCAGTACTTC. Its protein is CSAPSPLAGGPETQYF.

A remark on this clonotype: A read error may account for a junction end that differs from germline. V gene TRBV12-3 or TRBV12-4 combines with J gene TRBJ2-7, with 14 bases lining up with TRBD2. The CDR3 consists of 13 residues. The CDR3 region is CASSWTSGRPSDF. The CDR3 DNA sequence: TGTGCCAGCAGTTGGACTAGCGGGAGGCCCTCGGACTTC.

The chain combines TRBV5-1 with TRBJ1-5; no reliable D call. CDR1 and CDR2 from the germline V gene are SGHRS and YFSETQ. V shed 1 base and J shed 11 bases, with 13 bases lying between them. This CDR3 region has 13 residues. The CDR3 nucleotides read TGCGCCAGCAGCTTGAGTGGCACCACGGCCCAGCATTTT. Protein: CASSLSGTTAQHF.

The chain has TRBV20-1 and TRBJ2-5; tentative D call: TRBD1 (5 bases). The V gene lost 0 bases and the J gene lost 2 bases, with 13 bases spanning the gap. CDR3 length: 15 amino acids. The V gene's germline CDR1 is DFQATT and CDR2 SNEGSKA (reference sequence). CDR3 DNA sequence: TGCAGTGCTAGAGATCTTGGACAAATACAAGAGACCCAGTACTTC. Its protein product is CSARDLGQIQETQYF.

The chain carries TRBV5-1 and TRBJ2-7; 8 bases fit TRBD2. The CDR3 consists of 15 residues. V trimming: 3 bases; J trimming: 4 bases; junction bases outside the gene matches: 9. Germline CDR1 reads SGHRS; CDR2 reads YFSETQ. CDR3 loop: CASSSPGLGGYEQYF. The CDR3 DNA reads TGCGCCAGCAGCTCACCGGGACTAGGAGGTTACGAGCAGTACTTC.

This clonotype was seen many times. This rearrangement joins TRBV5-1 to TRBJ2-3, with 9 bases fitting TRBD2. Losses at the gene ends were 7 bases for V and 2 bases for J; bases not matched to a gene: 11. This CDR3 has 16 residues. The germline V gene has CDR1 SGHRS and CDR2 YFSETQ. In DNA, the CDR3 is TGCGCCAGCTCACTTGAGACTAGCGGAGCCACAGATACGCAGTATTTT. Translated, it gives CASSLETSGATDTQYF.

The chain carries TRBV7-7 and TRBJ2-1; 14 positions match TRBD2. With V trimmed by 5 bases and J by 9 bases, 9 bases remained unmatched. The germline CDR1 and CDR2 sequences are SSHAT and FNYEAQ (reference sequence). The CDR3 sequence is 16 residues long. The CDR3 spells CASSLRLAGGPGEQFF. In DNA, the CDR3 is TGTGCCAGCAGCCTCCGACTAGCGGGAGGGCCGGGTGAGCAGTTCTTC.

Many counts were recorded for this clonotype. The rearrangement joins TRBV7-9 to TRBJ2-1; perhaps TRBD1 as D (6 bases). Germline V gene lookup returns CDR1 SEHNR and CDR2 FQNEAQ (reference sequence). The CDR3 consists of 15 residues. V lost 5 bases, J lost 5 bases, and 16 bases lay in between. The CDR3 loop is CASSPPRTENNEQFF. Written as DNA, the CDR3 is TGTGCCAGCAGCCCGCCCCGGACAGAGAACAATGAGCAGTTCTTC.

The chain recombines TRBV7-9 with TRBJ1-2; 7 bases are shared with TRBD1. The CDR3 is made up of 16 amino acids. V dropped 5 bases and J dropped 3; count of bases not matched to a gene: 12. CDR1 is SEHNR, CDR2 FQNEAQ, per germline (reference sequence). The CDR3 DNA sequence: TGTGCCAGCAGCCCTCCGTTGTGGCAGGGGGACTATGGCTACACCTTC. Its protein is CASSPPLWQGDYGYTF.

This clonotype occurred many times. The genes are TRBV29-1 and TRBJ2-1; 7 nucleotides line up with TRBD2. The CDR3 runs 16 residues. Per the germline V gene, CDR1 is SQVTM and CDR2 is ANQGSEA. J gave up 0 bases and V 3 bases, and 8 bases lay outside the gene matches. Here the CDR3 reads CSVDPPRTSSYNEQFF. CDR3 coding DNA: TGCAGCGTTGACCCCCCGCGGACTAGCTCCTACAATGAGCAGTTCTTC.

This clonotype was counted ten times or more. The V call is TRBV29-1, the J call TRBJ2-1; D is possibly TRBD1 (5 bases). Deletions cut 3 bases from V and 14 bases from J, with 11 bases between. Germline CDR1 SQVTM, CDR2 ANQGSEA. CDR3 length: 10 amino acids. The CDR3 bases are TGCAGCGTTGATTCGGACAACGAGTTCTTC. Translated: CSVDSDNEFF.

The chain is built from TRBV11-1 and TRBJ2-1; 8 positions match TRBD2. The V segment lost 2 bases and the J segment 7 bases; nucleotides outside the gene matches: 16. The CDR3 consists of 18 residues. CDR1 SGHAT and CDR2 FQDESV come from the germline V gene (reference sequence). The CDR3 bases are TGTGCCAGCAGCTTAAAACGTTTGACCGGGAGGGCCCTTAATGAGCAGTTCTTC. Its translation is CASSLKRLTGRALNEQFF.

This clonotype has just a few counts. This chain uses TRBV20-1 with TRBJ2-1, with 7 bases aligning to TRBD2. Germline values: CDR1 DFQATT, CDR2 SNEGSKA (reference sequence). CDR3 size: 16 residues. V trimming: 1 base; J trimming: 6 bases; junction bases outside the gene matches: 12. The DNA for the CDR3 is TGCAGTGCTAGAGGATTAGGGAGGGCCAAACCCAATGAGCAGTTCTTC. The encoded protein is CSARGLGRAKPNEQFF.

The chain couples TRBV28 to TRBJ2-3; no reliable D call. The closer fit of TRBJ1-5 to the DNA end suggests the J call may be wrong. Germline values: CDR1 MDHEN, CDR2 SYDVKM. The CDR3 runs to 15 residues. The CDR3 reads CASSHLEGRTVTQHF. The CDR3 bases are TGTGCCAGCAGCCATCTAGAGGGTCGCACAGTTACGCAGCATTTT.

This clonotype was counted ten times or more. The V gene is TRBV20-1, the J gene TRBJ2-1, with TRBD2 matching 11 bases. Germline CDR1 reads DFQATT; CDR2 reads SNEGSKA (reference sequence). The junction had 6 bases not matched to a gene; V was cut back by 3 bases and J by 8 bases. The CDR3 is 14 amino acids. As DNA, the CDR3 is TGCAGTGCTAGTCTAGCGGGAGGTTTCGATGAGCAGTTCTTC. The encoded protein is CSASLAGGFDEQFF.

CDR3 loop: CASSFAAGVNEQFF. The CDR3 region has the DNA TGTGCCAGCAGTTTCGCGGCGGGGGTCAATGAGCAGTTCTTC. The V and J genes are TRBV27 and TRBJ2-1, with 7 bases matching TRBD2. V lost 3 bases, J lost 6 bases, and 5 bases stayed unmatched. The CDR3 loop spans 14 amino acids. CDR1 MNHEY and CDR2 SMNVEV come from the germline V gene (reference sequence).

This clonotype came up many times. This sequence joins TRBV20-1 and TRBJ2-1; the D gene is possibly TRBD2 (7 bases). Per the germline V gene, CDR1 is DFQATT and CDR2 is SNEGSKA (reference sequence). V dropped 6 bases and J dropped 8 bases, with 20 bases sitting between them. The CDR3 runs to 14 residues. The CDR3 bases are TGCAGTGCCGCAAGCACGGGGGGCGGCGATGAGCAGTTCTTC. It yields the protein CSAASTGGGDEQFF.

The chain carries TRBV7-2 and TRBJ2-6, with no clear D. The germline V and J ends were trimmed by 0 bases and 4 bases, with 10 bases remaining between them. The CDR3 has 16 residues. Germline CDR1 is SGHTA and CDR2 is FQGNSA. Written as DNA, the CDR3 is TGTGCCAGCAGCTTAGCTGTGCTCTTCGGGGCCAACGTCCTGACTTTC. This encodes CASSLAVLFGANVLTF.

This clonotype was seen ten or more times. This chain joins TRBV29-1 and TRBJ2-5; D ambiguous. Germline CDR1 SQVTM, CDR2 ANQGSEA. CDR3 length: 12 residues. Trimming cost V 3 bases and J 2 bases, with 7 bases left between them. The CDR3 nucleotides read TGCAGCGTTGAGAGAAGTCAAGAGACCCAGTACTTC. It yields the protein CSVERSQETQYF.